The present T cell receptor beta chain was sequenced within a study of T cell responses to AZD1222 COVID-19 vaccine. Study-wide points: Two doses of AZD1222 preceded a rise in Spike-specific TCR breadth and depth. Researchers took repertoire samples only after the peak T cell response had come. The sample set comprised mostly white British donors with more females, and clonal diversity was possibly underestimated.

Profiling relied on immunoSEQ multiplex PCR, and the TCRdb table lists in-frame clones only, not all of them. The data contain 83,000 or so clones, 88% of them seen just once; the ten biggest clones take up 6.9%. As regards this clone: Its antigen remains unidentified.

The CDR3 is 14 residues long. With 4 bases removed from V and 2 bases from J, the gap between germline ends came to 12 bases. Germline V gene sequence: CDR1 SGHDN, CDR2 FVKESK. The chain combines TRBV14 with TRBJ2-7; D uncertain. This sequence originates from an adult who received the AZD1222 COVID-19 vaccine. The sample was peripheral blood, taken 28 days after the second AZD1222 dose. The DNA for the CDR3 is TGTGCCAGCAGCCGAATGGCCTTTGCCTACGAGCAGTACTTC. Its protein product is CASSRMAFAYEQYF. The full variable domain, in which reference TRBV14 and TRBJ2-7 provide the parts outside the CDR3, is EAGVTQFPSHSVIEKGQTVTLRCDPISGHDNLYWYRRVMGKEIKFLLHFVKESKQDESGMPNNRFLAERTGGTYSTLKVQPAELEDSGVYFCASSRMAFAYEQYFGPGTRLTVT.